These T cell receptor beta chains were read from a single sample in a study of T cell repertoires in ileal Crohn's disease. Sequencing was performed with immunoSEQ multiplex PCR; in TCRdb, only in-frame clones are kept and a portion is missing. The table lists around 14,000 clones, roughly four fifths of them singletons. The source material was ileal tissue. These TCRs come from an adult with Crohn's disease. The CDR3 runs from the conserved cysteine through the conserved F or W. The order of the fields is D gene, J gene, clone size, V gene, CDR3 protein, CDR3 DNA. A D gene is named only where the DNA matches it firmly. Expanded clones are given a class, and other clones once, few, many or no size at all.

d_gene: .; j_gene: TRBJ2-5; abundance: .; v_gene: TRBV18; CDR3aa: CASSRNPGVRETQYF; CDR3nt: TGTGCCAGCTCAAGGAACCCCGGAGTCCGGGAGACCCAGTACTTC
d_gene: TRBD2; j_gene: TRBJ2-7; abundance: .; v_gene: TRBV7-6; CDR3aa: CASSPGTSGAYSEQYF; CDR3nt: TGTGCCAGCAGCCCCGGGACTAGCGGGGCCTACTCCGAGCAGTACTTC
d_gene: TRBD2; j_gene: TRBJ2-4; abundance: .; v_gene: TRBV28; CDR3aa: CASRAGLLAKNIQYF; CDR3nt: TGTGCCAGCAGAGCGGGACTCCTAGCCAAAAACATTCAGTACTTC
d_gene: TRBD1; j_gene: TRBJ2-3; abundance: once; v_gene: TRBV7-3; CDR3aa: CASSPQGQGRADTQYF; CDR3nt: TGTGCCAGCAGCCCTCAGGGACAGGGGAGGGCAGATACGCAGTATTTT
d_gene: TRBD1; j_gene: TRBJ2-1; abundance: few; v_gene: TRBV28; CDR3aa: CASNIRGNEQFF; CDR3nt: TGTGCCAGCAATATCAGGGGGAATGAGCAGTTCTTC
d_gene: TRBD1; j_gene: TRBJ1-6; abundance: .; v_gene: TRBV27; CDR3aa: CASRAGTVMINSPLHF; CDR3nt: TGTGCCAGCAGGGCCGGGACAGTGATGATTAATTCACCCCTCCACTTT
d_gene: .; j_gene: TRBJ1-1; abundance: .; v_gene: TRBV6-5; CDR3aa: CASSSRVNTEAFF; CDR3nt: TGTGCCAGCAGTTCGAGAGTGAACACTGAAGCTTTCTTT
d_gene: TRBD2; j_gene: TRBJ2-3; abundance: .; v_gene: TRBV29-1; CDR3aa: CSVVPSGGVRTDTQYF; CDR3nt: TGCAGCGTTGTCCCTAGCGGGGGGGTCCGCACAGATACGCAGTATTTT
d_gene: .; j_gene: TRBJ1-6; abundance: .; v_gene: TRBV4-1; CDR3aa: CASSQEYTDRTSYNSPLHF; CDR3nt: TGCGCCAGCAGCCAAGAGTACACGGACAGAACCTCCTATAATTCACCCCTCCACTTT
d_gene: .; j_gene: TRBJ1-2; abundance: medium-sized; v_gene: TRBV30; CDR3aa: CAWSQPPGYGYTF; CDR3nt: TGTGCCTGGAGTCAACCCCCAGGGTATGGCTACACCTTC
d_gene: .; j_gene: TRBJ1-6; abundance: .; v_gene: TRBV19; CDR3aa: CASRSGINSPLHF; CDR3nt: TGTGCCAGTAGATCCGGGATTAATTCACCCCTCCACTTT
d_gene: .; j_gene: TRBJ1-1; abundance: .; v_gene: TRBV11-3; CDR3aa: CASSLGGQTNTEAFF; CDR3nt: TGTGCCAGCAGCTTAGGGGGACAAACGAACACTGAAGCTTTCTTT
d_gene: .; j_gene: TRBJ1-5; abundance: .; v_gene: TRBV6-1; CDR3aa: CASSELGQRNQPQHF; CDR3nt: TGTGCCAGCAGTGAACTAGGACAGCGCAATCAGCCCCAGCATTTT
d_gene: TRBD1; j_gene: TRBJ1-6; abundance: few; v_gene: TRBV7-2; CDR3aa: CASSLPTGYNSPLHF; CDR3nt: TGTGCCAGCAGCTTGCCGACAGGGTATAATTCACCCCTCCACTTT
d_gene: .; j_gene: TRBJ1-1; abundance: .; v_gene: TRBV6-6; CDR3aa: CASSDDMRYTEAFF; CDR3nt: TGTGCCAGCAGTGATGATATGCGGTACACTGAAGCTTTCTTT
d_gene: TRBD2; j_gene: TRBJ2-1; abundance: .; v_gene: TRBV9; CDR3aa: CASSAAGTTNEQFF; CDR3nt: TGTGCCAGCAGCGCAGCCGGGACTACAAATGAGCAGTTCTTC
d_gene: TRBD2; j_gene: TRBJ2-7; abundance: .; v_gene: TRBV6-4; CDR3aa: CASSREADSYEQYF; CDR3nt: TGTGCCAGCAGTCGGGAGGCAGACTCCTACGAGCAGTACTTC
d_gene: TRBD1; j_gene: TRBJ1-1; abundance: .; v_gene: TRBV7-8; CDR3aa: CASSNTGGPAEAFF; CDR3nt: TGTGCCAGCAGCAATACAGGGGGTCCCGCTGAAGCTTTCTTT
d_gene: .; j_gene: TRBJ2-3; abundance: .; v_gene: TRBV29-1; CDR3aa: CSIRDFSTDMQYF; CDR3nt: TGCAGCATCCGGGACTTTAGCACAGATATGCAGTATTTT
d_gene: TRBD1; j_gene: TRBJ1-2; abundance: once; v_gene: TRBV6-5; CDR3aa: CASSYAGQGGYGYTF; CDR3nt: TGTGCCAGCAGTTACGCGGGACAGGGAGGCTATGGCTACACCTTC
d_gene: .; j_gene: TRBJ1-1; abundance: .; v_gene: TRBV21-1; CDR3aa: CASRAPTGGHLRSLMNTEAFF; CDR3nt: TGTGCCAGCAGAGCTCCGACGGGAGGTCACTTACGAAGCCTGATGAACACTGAAGCTTTCTTT
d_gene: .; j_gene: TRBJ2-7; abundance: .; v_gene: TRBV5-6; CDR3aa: CASSSRDTSYEQYF; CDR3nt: TGTGCCAGCAGCTCCCGGGACACCTCCTACGAGCAGTACTTC
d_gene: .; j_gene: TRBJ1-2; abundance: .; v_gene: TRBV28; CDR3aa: CASSFRGAYGYTF; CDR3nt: TGTGCCAGCAGTTTTCGGGGAGCCTATGGCTACACCTTC
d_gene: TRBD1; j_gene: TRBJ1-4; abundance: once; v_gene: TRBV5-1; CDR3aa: CASKGTGDEKLFF; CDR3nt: TGCGCCAGCAAGGGGACAGGGGATGAAAAACTGTTTTTT
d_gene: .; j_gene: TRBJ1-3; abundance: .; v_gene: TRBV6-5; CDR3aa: CASSSPSGFDGNTIYF; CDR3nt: TGTGCCAGCAGTTCCCCCTCGGGGTTCGATGGAAACACCATATATTTT
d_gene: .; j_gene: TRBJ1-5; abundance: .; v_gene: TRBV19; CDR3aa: CASRRTRGGLNQPQHF; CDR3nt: TGTGCCAGTCGCCGCACCCGGGGGGGGCTCAATCAGCCCCAGCATTTT
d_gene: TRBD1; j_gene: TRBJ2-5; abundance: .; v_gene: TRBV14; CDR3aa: CASSQYPGQGEETQYF; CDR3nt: TGTGCCAGCAGCCAATACCCGGGACAGGGTGAGGAGACCCAGTACTTC
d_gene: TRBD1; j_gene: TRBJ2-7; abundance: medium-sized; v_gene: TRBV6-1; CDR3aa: CASSEVGDSPYEQYF; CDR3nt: TGTGCCAGCAGTGAAGTAGGGGACAGCCCCTACGAGCAGTACTTC
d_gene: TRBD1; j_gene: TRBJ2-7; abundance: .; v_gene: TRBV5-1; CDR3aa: CASSLDSVRGRDEQYF; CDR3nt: TGCGCCAGCAGCTTGGATAGTGTCAGGGGGCGCGACGAGCAGTACTTC
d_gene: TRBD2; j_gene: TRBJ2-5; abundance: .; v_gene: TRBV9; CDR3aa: CASSVGSSGGETQYF; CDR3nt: TGTGCCAGCAGCGTAGGTTCTAGCGGGGGAGAGACCCAGTACTTC
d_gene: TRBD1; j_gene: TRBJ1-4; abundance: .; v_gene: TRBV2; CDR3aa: CASSGQGAPNEKLFF; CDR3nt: TGTGCCAGCAGTGGACAGGGGGCTCCTAATGAAAAACTGTTTTTT
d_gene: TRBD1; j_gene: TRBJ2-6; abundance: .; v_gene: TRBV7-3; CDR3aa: CASSPRDRVSGANVLTF; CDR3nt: TGTGCCAGCAGCCCGAGGGACAGGGTCTCTGGGGCCAACGTCCTGACTTTC
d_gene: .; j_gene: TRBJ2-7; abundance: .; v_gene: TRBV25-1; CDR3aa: CASSANDRNYEQYF; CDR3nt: TGTGCCAGCAGTGCAAACGACAGAAACTACGAGCAGTACTTC
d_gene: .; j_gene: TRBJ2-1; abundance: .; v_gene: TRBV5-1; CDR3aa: CASSLTIHEQFF; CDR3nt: TGCGCCAGCAGCCTCACTATACATGAGCAGTTCTTC
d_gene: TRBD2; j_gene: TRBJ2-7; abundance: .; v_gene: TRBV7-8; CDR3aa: CASSSSLRGGSYEQYF; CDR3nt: TGTGCCAGCAGCTCATCTTTGCGGGGGGGCTCCTACGAGCAGTACTTC
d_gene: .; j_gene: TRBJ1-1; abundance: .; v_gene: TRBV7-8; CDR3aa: CASSLSGNTEAFF; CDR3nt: TGTGCCAGCAGCTTATCCGGGAACACTGAAGCTTTCTTT
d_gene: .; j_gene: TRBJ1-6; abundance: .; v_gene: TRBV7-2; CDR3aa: CASTKQGSPLHF; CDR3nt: TGTGCCAGCACCAAACAGGGTTCACCCCTCCACTTT
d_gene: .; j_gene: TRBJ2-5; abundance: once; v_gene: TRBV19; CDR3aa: CASSRRHTPETQYF; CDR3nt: TGTGCCAGTAGTAGAAGACACACCCCAGAGACCCAGTACTTC
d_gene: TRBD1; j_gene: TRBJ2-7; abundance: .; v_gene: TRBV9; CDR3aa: CASSPDLNQGAGEQYF; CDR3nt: TGTGCCAGCAGCCCCGATCTGAACCAGGGGGCGGGGGAGCAGTACTTC
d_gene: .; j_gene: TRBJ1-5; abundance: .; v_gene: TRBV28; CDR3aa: CASSTGIRNQPQHF; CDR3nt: TGTGCCAGCAGTACAGGGATTAGGAATCAGCCCCAGCATTTT
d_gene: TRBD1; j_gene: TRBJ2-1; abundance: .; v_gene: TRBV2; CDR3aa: CASRGQGLYVNEQFF; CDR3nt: TGTGCCAGCAGGGGACAGGGGCTATATGTCAATGAGCAGTTCTTC
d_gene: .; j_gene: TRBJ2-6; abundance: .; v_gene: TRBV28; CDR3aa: CASRRSLSGANVLTF; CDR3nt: TGTGCCAGCCGGCGGAGTCTCTCTGGGGCCAACGTCCTGACTTTC
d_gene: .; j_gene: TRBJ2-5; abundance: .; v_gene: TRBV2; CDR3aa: CASSEAIIVYQYF; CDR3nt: TGTGCCAGCAGTGAAGCAATCATAGTTTACCAGTACTTC
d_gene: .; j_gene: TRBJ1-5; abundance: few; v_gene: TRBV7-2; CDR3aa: CASSLSPGQPQHF; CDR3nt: TGTGCCAGCAGCTTAAGCCCAGGTCAGCCCCAGCATTTT
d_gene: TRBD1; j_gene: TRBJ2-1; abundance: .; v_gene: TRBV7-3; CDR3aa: CASSLAGQGNEQFF; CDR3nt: TGTGCCAGCAGCTTAGCCGGACAGGGCAATGAGCAGTTCTTC
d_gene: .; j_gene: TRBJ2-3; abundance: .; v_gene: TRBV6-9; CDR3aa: CASSPEGVGLYTDTQYF; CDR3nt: TGTGCCAGCAGCCCCGAGGGGGTAGGGCTGTACACAGATACGCAGTATTTT
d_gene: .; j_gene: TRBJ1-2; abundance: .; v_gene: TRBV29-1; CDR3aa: CSVESRGQGIPYGYTF; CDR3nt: TGCAGCGTTGAGTCCCGTGGGCAGGGGATCCCCTATGGCTACACCTTC
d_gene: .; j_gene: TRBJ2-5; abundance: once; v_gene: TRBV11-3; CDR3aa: CASSPGGVEETQYF; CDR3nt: TGTGCCAGCAGCCCGGGCGGGGTTGAGGAGACCCAGTACTTC
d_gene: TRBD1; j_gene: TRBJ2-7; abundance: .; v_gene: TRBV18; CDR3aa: CASSPTTGTVTYEQYF; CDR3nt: TGTGCCAGCTCACCAACAACCGGGACAGTAACCTACGAGCAGTACTTC
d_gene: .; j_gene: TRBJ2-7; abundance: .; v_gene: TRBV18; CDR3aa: CASSPPSVSEQYF; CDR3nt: TGTGCCAGCTCACCACCGTCCGTGAGCGAGCAGTACTTC